The clone carrying this T cell receptor beta chain was seen at least ten times. Covering alpha and beta chains, TRAV- and TRBV-specific primers were used for the first-strand cDNA. It was with a constant-region primer and a V-primer adapter that TCRs were amplified over roughly 19 PCR cycles. TCRdb reprocessed the reads via MiXCR and lists one record per CDR3 protein. Counted here are tens of thousands of distinct CDR3 sequences, under 10% occurring once; the ten biggest clones make up approximately 0.98%. This record comes from a study of low-dose radiotherapy and immunotherapy resistance in tumors. Background on the study: Members of Cohort 1 were treated with 0.5 Gy per fraction every 2 weeks. The prescribed total PTV dose was 6.5 Gy. Treatment included intravenous cyclophosphamide dosed at 200 mg/m2 every two weeks, one day before radiation and immunotherapy.

Documented time point: before trial treatment. Patients qualified if they had advanced solid tumors that lacked tumor-infiltrating lymphocytes. With 2 bases removed from V and 3 bases from J, the gap between germline ends came to 10 bases. CDR3 length: 15 amino acids. CDR1 and CDR2 from the germline V gene are MNHEY and SVGEGT. This sequence originates from a male donor with prostate cancer. Sequencing was performed on PBMCs, taken before treatment. This rearrangement joins TRBV6-2 or TRBV6-3 to TRBJ2-2, with a possible D match to TRBD2 (6 bases). DNA of the CDR3: TGTGCCAGCAGTTACGCGGCGGGGTACACCGGGGAGCTGTTTTTT. Protein product: CASSYAAGYTGELFF.